The 24 T cell receptor beta chains below all came from one sample that was sequenced in a study of blood T cell repertoires in COVID-19. Profiled with immunoSEQ multiplex PCR; TCRdb holds only in-frame clones, not every one. The repertoire holds some 320,000 clones, with more than 75% as singletons. The sample taken for sequencing was PBMCs or T cells enriched from blood (not recorded which). Receptors originate from a woman aged 25 to 39 who had recovered from COVID-19.

V is TRBV7-8 and J is TRBJ1-5, with TRBD1 matching 8 bases. The CDR3 totals 15 residues. CDR1 and CDR2 from the germline V gene are SGHVS and FQNEAQ. Trimming took 1 base from V and 5 from J; bases not matched to a gene: 4. This chain's CDR3 is CASSLEQTGDQPQHF. DNA of the CDR3: TGTGCCAGCAGCTTAGAACAGACAGGGGATCAGCCCCAGCATTTT. The whole variable domain, remainder taken from reference TRBV7-8 and TRBJ1-5, is GAGVSQSPRYKVAKRGQDVALRCDPISGHVSLFWYQQALGQGPEFLTYFQNEAQLDKSGLPSDRFFAERPEGSVSTLKIQRTQQEDSAVYLCASSLEQTGDQPQHFGDGTRLSIL.

The V gene is TRBV28, the J gene TRBJ1-5; D is ambiguous. Trimming pared 2 bases from V and 7 bases from J, leaving 15 bases between. The CDR3 length is 15 residues. The V gene's germline CDR1 is MDHEN and CDR2 SYDVKM. The CDR3 loop is CASSLNFGVPQPQHF. The CDR3 DNA sequence: TGTGCCAGCAGTTTAAATTTTGGAGTTCCGCAGCCCCAGCATTTT.

V and J are TRBV24-1 and TRBJ1-1; 8 bases fit TRBD1. J was trimmed by 5 bases and V by 3 bases; bases with no gene match: 7. Germline V gives CDR1 KGHDR, CDR2 SFDVKD. There are 15 residues in the CDR3. The CDR3 is CATSDHRTGRTEAFF. Here the CDR3 DNA reads TGTGCCACCAGTGATCATCGGACAGGGCGGACTGAAGCTTTCTTT.

The CDR3 coding sequence is TGTGCCAGCAGCCCTGACACCTTTTCCTACGAGCAGTACTTC. Its protein product is CASSPDTFSYEQYF. J is TRBJ2-7 and V is TRBV9; unclear D gene. This CDR3 comprises 14 residues. V was cut by 4 bases and J by 1 base, with 12 bases left in between. Germline loops: CDR1 SGDLS, CDR2 YYNGEE.

The CDR3 sequence: CASSLTSGGREQYF. Written as DNA, the CDR3 is TGCGCCAGCAGCCTGACTAGCGGGGGACGCGAGCAGTACTTC. This sequence joins TRBV10-1 and TRBJ2-7; TRBD2 matches at 12 bases. With V trimmed by 6 bases and J by 6 bases, 6 bases remained unmatched. This CDR3 spans 14 amino acids. Germline V gene sequence: CDR1 WNHNN, CDR2 SYGVQD (reference sequence).

The rearrangement links TRBV7-9 to TRBJ1-5, with 10 bases lining up with TRBD1. Unmatched junction bases numbered 3, after V lost 0 bases and J lost 4 bases. Germline-derived CDR1 and CDR2 are SEHNR and FQNEAQ (reference sequence). The CDR3 spans 16 residues. CDR3 bases: TGTGCCAGCAGCTTAGCGCGGGGACAGGGGAATCAGCCCCAGCATTTT. Its protein product is CASSLARGQGNQPQHF.

The chain carries TRBV5-6 and TRBJ2-4, with a possible D match to TRBD1 (6 bases). The length of the CDR3 is 17 residues. The germline V gene has CDR1 SGHDT and CDR2 YYEEEE. With 5 bases removed from V and 0 bases from J, the gap between germline ends came to 18 bases. The DNA for the CDR3 is TGTGCCAGCAGTTCCGGACAGTTCCAGGGAGCCAAAAACATTCAGTACTTC. This sequence encodes CASSSGQFQGAKNIQYF.

This clone was detected a few times. The chain is built from TRBV11-2 and TRBJ1-1; D not resolved. CDR3 length equals 13 residues. Germline loops: CDR1 SGHAT, CDR2 FQNNGV. V was pared by 1 base and J by 11 bases, with 14 bases between. CDR3 residues: CASSLVRRGEAFF. DNA of the CDR3: TGTGCCAGCAGCTTAGTGAGGCGGGGTGAGGCTTTCTTT.

The genes are TRBV5-5 and TRBJ1-1; 9 bases agree with TRBD1. This CDR3 comprises 14 residues. Per the germline V gene, CDR1 is SGHKS and CDR2 is YYEKEE (reference sequence). J lost 1 base, V lost 5 bases, and 3 bases had no gene match. DNA for the CDR3: TGTGCCAGCAGAGAGACAGGGGGGAACACTGAAGCTTTCTTT. Protein sequence: CASRETGGNTEAFF.

The V call is TRBV2, the J call TRBJ2-5; 10 bases match TRBD2. Germline V gives CDR1 SNHLY, CDR2 FYNNEI. The CDR3 extends over 15 amino acids. The junction had 5 bases not matched to a gene; V was cut back by 2 bases and J by 5 bases. CDR3 in DNA: TGTGCCAGCAGTGAATGGCTAGCGGGGGAGGAGACCCAGTACTTC. Translating gives CASSEWLAGEETQYF.

V is TRBV4-1 and J is TRBJ1-5, with D unresolved. The CDR3 runs to 15 residues. The germline gives CDR1 MGHRA, CDR2 YSYEKL. V lost 4 bases and J 4 bases, leaving 14 bases between the germline ends. The CDR3 loop reads CASSPFQTGNQPQHF. CDR3 sequence (DNA): TGCGCCAGCAGCCCTTTTCAGACTGGTAATCAGCCCCAGCATTTT.

CDR3 amino acids: CASGAGISYEQYF. The CDR3 DNA reads as TGTGCCAGCGGAGCGGGGATCTCCTACGAGCAGTACTTC. The chain joins TRBV2 to TRBJ2-7; 7 bases are shared with TRBD2. Unmatched junction bases numbered 4, after V lost 8 bases and J lost 0 bases. Germline CDR1 SNHLY, CDR2 FYNNEI. The CDR3 covers 13 residues.

The chain has TRBV5-1 and TRBJ2-7; TRBD2 agrees at 10 bases. Looked up from germline, CDR1 is SGHRS and CDR2 is YFSETQ. This CDR3 comprises 17 residues. J gave up 5 bases and V 4 bases, and 15 bases lay outside the gene matches. Written as DNA, the CDR3 is TGCGCCAGCAGCCCCGGCAGCGGGGGGGCCCTATCCAACGAGCAGTACTTC. Protein sequence: CASSPGSGGALSNEQYF.

The chain joins TRBV9 to TRBJ2-7; the match to TRBD2 covers 9 bases. The V segment lost 0 bases and the J segment 1 base; nucleotides outside the gene matches: 5. In germline, CDR1 is SGDLS, CDR2 YYNGEE. The CDR3 sequence is 16 residues long. In DNA form, the CDR3 reads TGTGCCAGCAGCGTAGGTCCAGCGGGGGGATCCTACGAGCAGTACTTC. Its protein is CASSVGPAGGSYEQYF.

The V gene is TRBV27, the J gene TRBJ2-3; D possibly corresponds to TRBD2 (7 bases). The V gene's germline CDR1 is MNHEY and CDR2 SMNVEV (reference sequence). The CDR3 extends over 16 amino acids. The V and J ends lost 7 bases and 0 bases respectively, with 17 bases between them. The CDR3, as DNA: TGTGCCAGCACCTTAGGGGGGGGCCCGAGCACAGATACGCAGTATTTT. It encodes CASTLGGGPSTDTQYF.

The gene calls are TRBV7-2 and TRBJ1-3, with TRBD1 matching 8 bases. The V and J ends lost 5 bases and 4 bases, in that order; junction bases with no gene match: 7. The germline V gene encodes CDR1 SGHTA and CDR2 FQGNSA. The CDR3 has 15 amino acids. CDR3 sequence (DNA): TGTGCCAGCAGCACCGACAGGGGAACAGGAAACACCATATATTTT. Amino acids: CASSTDRGTGNTIYF.

The chain has TRBV28 and TRBJ1-6; TRBD1 agrees at 7 bases. The CDR3 length is 15 residues. Trimming at V came to 5 bases and at J to 7 bases, leaving 8 bases not matched to a gene. Germline CDR1 MDHEN, CDR2 SYDVKM. The CDR3 DNA is TGTGCCAGCAGTAAAACAGGGGCCCCGAATTCACCCCTCCACTTT. Encoded protein: CASSKTGAPNSPLHF. The full variable domain, with the rest looked up from reference TRBV28 and TRBJ1-6, is DVKVTQSSRYLVKRTGEKVFLECVQDMDHENMFWYRQDPGLGLRLIYFSYDVKMKEKGDIPEGYSVSREKKERFSLILESASTNQTSMYLCASSKTGAPNSPLHFGNGTRLTVT.

The CDR3 loop reads CSIPVGNTIYF. The CDR3 DNA reads TGCAGCATCCCGGTAGGAAACACCATATATTTT. The chain couples TRBV29-1 to TRBJ1-3; no clear D. Germline CDR1 reads SQVTM; CDR2 reads ANQGSEA. This CDR3 is built from 11 residues. V lost 8 bases, J lost 4 bases, and 9 bases lay in between. The whole variable domain, filled in from reference TRBV29-1 and TRBJ1-3, reads SAVISQKPSRDICQRGTSLTIQCQVDSQVTMMFWYRQQPGQSLTLIATANQGSEATYESGFVIDKFPISRPNLTFSTLTVSNMSPEDSSIYLCSIPVGNTIYFGEGSWLTVV.

This chain links TRBV28 with TRBJ1-3; D ambiguous. V shed 5 bases and J shed 0 bases, with 11 bases lying between them. Germline V lookup: CDR1 MDHEN, CDR2 SYDVKM. This CDR3 comprises 15 residues. CDR3 DNA: TGTGCCAGCAGTGAGGAGATCCCCTCTGGAAACACCATATATTTT. This codes for CASSEEIPSGNTIYF.

The chain recombines TRBV28 with TRBJ1-1; perhaps TRBD1 as D (5 bases). V lost 6 bases and J lost 1, with 9 bases in between. The CDR3 has 13 residues. In germline, CDR1 is MDHEN, CDR2 SYDVKM. The DNA for the CDR3 is TGTGCCAGCAGGCTGGGGGGGAACACTGAAGCTTTCTTT. Protein product: CASRLGGNTEAFF. Looking up the rest from reference TRBV28 and TRBJ1-1 gives the full variable domain: DVKVTQSSRYLVKRTGEKVFLECVQDMDHENMFWYRQDPGLGLRLIYFSYDVKMKEKGDIPEGYSVSREKKERFSLILESASTNQTSMYLCASRLGGNTEAFFGQGTRLTVV.

The chain couples TRBV28 to TRBJ2-7; TRBD1 aligns across 7 bases. The CDR3 has 15 amino acids. Germline CDR1 MDHEN, CDR2 SYDVKM. Losses at the gene ends were 3 bases for V and 3 bases for J; bases not matched to a gene: 8. CDR3 nucleotide sequence: TGTGCCAGCAGTTTGGGTTCGACAGGGTTCTACGAGCAGTACTTC. This encodes CASSLGSTGFYEQYF. Together with reference TRBV28 and TRBJ2-7, the CDR3 gives the full variable domain: DVKVTQSSRYLVKRTGEKVFLECVQDMDHENMFWYRQDPGLGLRLIYFSYDVKMKEKGDIPEGYSVSREKKERFSLILESASTNQTSMYLCASSLGSTGFYEQYFGPGTRLTVT.

The CDR3 protein is CASSPWTGEDWNTEAFF. The CDR3, as DNA: TGTGCCAGCAGCCCCTGGACAGGGGAAGATTGGAACACTGAAGCTTTCTTT. This sequence joins TRBV14 and TRBJ1-1, with 9 bases that match TRBD1. This CDR3 region has 17 residues. Germline CDR1 is SGHDN and CDR2 is FVKESK. Unmatched junction bases numbered 10, after V lost 4 bases and J lost 1 base.

The chain employs TRBV4-3 and TRBJ2-3; D gene unclear. Trimming stripped 3 bases from V and 4 bases from J, with 8 bases between. The CDR3 length is 13 residues. Germline lookup yields CDR1 LGHNA and CDR2 YSLEER. The CDR3 loop is CASSHNYPDTQYF. The CDR3 DNA reads as TGCGCCAGCAGCCATAACTACCCAGATACGCAGTATTTT.

To note about this clone: Given a much more abundant clone one base away, this may be a read error. The gene calls are TRBV12-3 or TRBV12-4 and TRBJ1-2; 7 bases agree with TRBD1. The CDR3 loop spans 11 amino acids. The V gene end was trimmed by 6 bases and the J gene end by 7 bases; junction bases not matched to a gene: 2. The CDR3 bases are TGTGCCAGCAGCGCAGGGGGTGGCTACACCTTC. The encoded protein is CASSAGGGYTF.